This T cell receptor beta chain was sequenced during a study of OX40 agonist ivuxolimab in advanced cancers. Libraries were prepared by immunoSEQ multiplex PCR; TCRdb keeps only in-frame clonotypes and omits some of them. In the table there are 25,000 to 30,000 clones, roughly 80% of which are singletons. The sequences come from CD4+ or CD8+ T cells sorted from blood, collected in a trial of the OX40 agonist ivuxolimab. The clonotype originates from an adult with an advanced solid tumor such as melanoma, head and neck, liver or kidney cancer.

CDR3 nucleotides: TGCGCCAGCAGCTTGGGGCTCTTAAACGGGGACGAGCAGTACTTC. It is translated as CASSLGLLNGDEQYF. The genes are TRBV5-1 and TRBJ2-5, with D perhaps matching TRBD2 (5 bases). Matching the DNA end better, TRBJ2-7 makes the J call doubtful. The germline V gene encodes CDR1 SGHRS and CDR2 YFSETQ. The CDR3 is 15 residues long.